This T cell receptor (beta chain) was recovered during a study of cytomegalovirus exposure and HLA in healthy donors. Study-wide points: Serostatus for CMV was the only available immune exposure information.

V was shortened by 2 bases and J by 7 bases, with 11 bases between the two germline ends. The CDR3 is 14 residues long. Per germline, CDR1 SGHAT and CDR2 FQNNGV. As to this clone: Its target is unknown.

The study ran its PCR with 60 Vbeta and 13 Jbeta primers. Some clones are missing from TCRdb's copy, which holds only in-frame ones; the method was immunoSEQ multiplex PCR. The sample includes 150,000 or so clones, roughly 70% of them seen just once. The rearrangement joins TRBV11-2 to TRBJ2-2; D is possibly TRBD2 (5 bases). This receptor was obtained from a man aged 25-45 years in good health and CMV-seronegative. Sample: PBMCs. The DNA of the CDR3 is TGTGCCAGCAGCTTACAAGCGGCAGGCGGGGAGCTGTTTTTT. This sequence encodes CASSLQAAGGELFF.